Sequencing of this T cell receptor (beta chain) was carried out in a study of identical twins. The V gene lost 4 bases and the J gene lost 4 bases, with 10 bases spanning the gap. The CDR3 extends over 13 amino acids. Germline CDR1 MNHEY, CDR2 SMNVEV (reference sequence). This clonotype showed up many times. Its antigen is unidentified. The study's findings and limits: These conclusions were based on statistical analysis (cross-sectional, not following the same donors). There were fewer insertions in abundant cord blood beta clonotypes, but memory repertoires showed no such pattern.

TCRdb recomputed calls from the 5' RACE reads with MiXCR, one row per CDR3 protein. The sample consists of some 1,600,000 distinct CDR3 sequences, more than 30% of them appearing once. This sequence was found in a newborn girl in good health. The sample was cord blood. V usage is TRBV27 and J usage is TRBJ1-2; no reliable D call. The CDR3: CASSYNSLYGYTF. CDR3 bases: TGTGCCAGCAGTTATAACAGCCTCTATGGCTACACCTTC.